One sample yielded the 27 T cell receptor beta chains listed below, sequenced in a study of Ad26.COV2.S vaccination and SARS-CoV-2 variants. The assay was immunoSEQ multiplex PCR, and TCRdb's table has in-frame clones only and misses some. The profile shows about 350,000 clones, approximately 90% of them singletons. Treatment meaning: roughly 18 received Ad26.COV2.S at low or high dose, single or two shots; roughly five received placebo; per-sample allocation not given. Repertoires come from day 63 after the first vaccine or placebo injection. The sequencing here drew on peripheral blood, taken in a trial of Ad26.COV2.S vaccine versus placebo. Source of these receptors: a person between 18 and 60 years old who received the Ad26.COV2.S COVID-19 vaccine or a placebo.

The chain links TRBV11-1 to TRBJ1-3; TRBD1 might be the D (6 bases). The CDR3 is 13 residues long. Trimming pared 3 bases from V and 5 bases from J, leaving 8 bases between. Per the germline V gene, CDR1 is SGHAT and CDR2 is FQDESV (reference sequence). In DNA form, the CDR3 reads TGTGCCAGCAGCTTCGGACAGCGAAACACCATATATTTT. Its translation is CASSFGQRNTIYF.

This chain connects TRBV6-5 to TRBJ2-5; D possibly uses TRBD1 or TRBD2 (5 bases each). Trimming took 2 bases from V and 3 from J, leaving 13 bases between them. Germline loops: CDR1 MNHEY, CDR2 SVGAGI. The CDR3 spans 15 residues. For the CDR3, the DNA is TGTGCCAGCAGTTACGATCGGGGCCCGAAAGAGACCCAGTACTTC. Its translation is CASSYDRGPKETQYF.

The V gene is TRBV13, the J gene TRBJ2-7; 9 positions match TRBD1. Per germline, CDR1 PRHDT and CDR2 FYEKMQ (reference sequence). The CDR3 runs to 16 residues. Germline trimming cut 1 base from V and 6 bases from J; bases unmatched to any gene: 10. CDR3 loop: CASSLASGTGFGEQYF. The CDR3 DNA sequence: TGTGCCAGCAGCTTAGCTTCCGGGACAGGGTTCGGCGAGCAGTACTTC.

The chain employs TRBV18 and TRBJ2-3; maybe TRBD2 (7 bases). V lost 6 bases, J lost 0 bases, and 13 bases lay in between. The CDR3 contains 15 residues. The germline V gene encodes CDR1 KGHSH and CDR2 LQKENI. The CDR3 reads CASSPGGRSTDTQYF. The CDR3 nucleotides are TGTGCCAGCTCGCCCGGGGGGCGGAGCACAGATACGCAGTATTTT.

This rearrangement joins TRBV19 to TRBJ2-3; 7 bases are a match to TRBD1. J lost 1 base, V lost 4 bases, and 5 bases had no gene match. This CDR3 has 15 amino acids. The germline CDR1 and CDR2 sequences are LNHDA and SQIVND (reference sequence). The CDR3 is CASSTDRVGTDTQYF. CDR3 nucleotides: TGTGCCAGTAGTACCGACAGGGTGGGCACAGATACGCAGTATTTT.

The rearrangement joins TRBV11-2 to TRBJ2-3; TRBD1 matches at 9 bases. CDR3 length: 15 amino acids. The germline V gene encodes CDR1 SGHAT and CDR2 FQNNGV. V was pared by 6 bases and J by 4 bases, with 8 bases of the junction left unmatched. This CDR3 is CASRHRDRDPDTQYF. The CDR3 bases are TGTGCCAGCAGACACCGGGACAGGGATCCAGATACGCAGTATTTT.

This clone has just a few counts. This specimen includes other DNA sequences encoding the same CDR3. The chain couples TRBV7-9 to TRBJ2-7; D gene uncertain. The CDR3 length is 12 residues. Trimming removed 2 bases at V and 4 bases at J, with 6 bases between. The germline gives CDR1 SEHNR, CDR2 FQNEAQ (reference sequence). CDR3 sequence reads: CASSLSTYEQYF. The CDR3 bases are TGTGCCAGCAGCTTAAGCACTTACGAGCAGTACTTC.

The chain recombines TRBV7-6 with TRBJ1-6; D is undetermined. Per the germline V gene, CDR1 is SGHVS and CDR2 is FNYEAQ. The length of the CDR3 is 15 residues. V gave up 1 base and J gave up 0 bases, with 4 bases separating them. Here the CDR3 reads CASSLGSSYNSPLHF. CDR3 coding DNA: TGTGCCAGCAGCTTAGGGAGCTCCTATAATTCACCCCTCCACTTT.

The chain carries TRBV9 and TRBJ1-1, with D unclear. Per the germline V gene, CDR1 is SGDLS and CDR2 is YYNGEE. The CDR3 has 16 residues. Deletions cut 3 bases from V and 1 base from J, with 16 bases between. CDR3 loop: CASSASDGLWNTEAFF. The CDR3 DNA reads as TGTGCCAGCAGCGCATCGGACGGACTCTGGAACACTGAAGCTTTCTTT.

The chain uses TRBV7-8 and TRBJ1-4; the D is unclear. The V and J ends lost 4 bases and 0 bases respectively, with 9 bases between them. This CDR3 has 15 amino acids. Germline V gene lookup returns CDR1 SGHVS and CDR2 FQNEAQ. CDR3 amino acids: CASSYHRATNEKLFF. The CDR3 DNA is TGTGCCAGCAGCTATCACCGGGCAACTAATGAAAAACTGTTTTTT.

The V gene is TRBV28, the J gene TRBJ2-7; D is tentatively TRBD1 or TRBD2 (5 bases each). Trimming removed 2 bases from V and 7 bases from J, with 24 bases in between. The germline gives CDR1 MDHEN, CDR2 SYDVKM. There are 17 residues in the CDR3. CDR3 DNA sequence: TGTGCCAGCAGTTTAGCCGCTCCTAGTCCCGGGAAGGGGGAGCAGTACTTC. Translated, it gives CASSLAAPSPGKGEQYF. The entire variable domain, with the rest obtained from reference TRBV28 and TRBJ2-7, is as follows: DVKVTQSSRYLVKRTGEKVFLECVQDMDHENMFWYRQDPGLGLRLIYFSYDVKMKEKGDIPEGYSVSREKKERFSLILESASTNQTSMYLCASSLAAPSPGKGEQYFGPGTRLTVT.

The genes are TRBV5-1 and TRBJ2-2; 7 bases map to TRBD1. Unmatched junction bases numbered 4, after V lost 5 bases and J lost 0 bases. Germline values: CDR1 SGHRS, CDR2 YFSETQ. The CDR3 is 15 residues long. The CDR3 region is CASRPGTANTGELFF. CDR3 coding DNA: TGCGCCAGCAGACCCGGGACAGCGAACACCGGGGAGCTGTTTTTT. The full variable domain, rest sourced from reference TRBV5-1 and TRBJ2-2, is KAGVTQTPRYLIKTRGQQVTLSCSPISGHRSVSWYQQTPGQGLQFLFEYFSETQRNKGNFPGRFSGRQFSNSRSEMNVSTLELGDSALYLCASRPGTANTGELFFGEGSRLTVL.

The chain recombines TRBV27 with TRBJ2-7; D gene unclear. V lost 2 bases to trimming and J lost 2 bases, with 10 bases between them. The CDR3 is 14 amino acids. Germline assignment: CDR1 MNHEY and CDR2 SMNVEV (reference sequence). Here the CDR3 reads CASSLMRPPYEQYF. CDR3 DNA sequence: TGTGCCAGCAGTTTAATGAGGCCTCCCTACGAGCAGTACTTC.

This clone was detected only a few times. The CDR3 DNA reads TGTGCCAGCAGCTTAGCCAGGGACAGGGTAAGGGAGCAGTACTTC. Translation gives CASSLARDRVREQYF. V and J are TRBV7-8 and TRBJ2-7, with 9 bases that match TRBD1. Trimming cost V 0 bases and J 7 bases; bases outside gene matches: 7. The germline gives CDR1 SGHVS, CDR2 FQNEAQ. The CDR3 contains 15 residues.

This clone appeared once. The chain combines TRBV6-1 with TRBJ1-5; D might be TRBD1 (5 bases). Germline CDR1 reads MNHNS; CDR2 reads SASEGT. The V end lost 3 bases, the J end lost 3 bases, and 15 bases lay between the germline ends. The length of the CDR3 is 16 residues. In nucleotides, the CDR3 is TGTGCCAGCAGTGAGCCCTTGGGGGGGGACAATCAGCCCCAGCATTTT. This sequence encodes CASSEPLGGDNQPQHF.

The chain combines TRBV5-6 with TRBJ1-6, with 7 bases fitting TRBD1. The ends lost 3 bases at V and 8 bases at J; junction bases unmatched: 8. Per the germline V gene, CDR1 is SGHDT and CDR2 is YYEEEE. The CDR3 is made up of 15 amino acids. DNA of the CDR3: TGTGCCAGCAGCTCTGAGGGACAGATTTATTCACCCCTCCACTTT. Its protein product is CASSSEGQIYSPLHF.

The rearrangement links TRBV28 to TRBJ2-3, with TRBD2 matching over 9 bases. The junction had 9 bases not matched to a gene; V was cut back by 6 bases and J by 8 bases. The germline gives CDR1 MDHEN, CDR2 SYDVKM. The CDR3 totals 14 residues. CDR3 DNA sequence: TGTGCCAGCAGACGGACTAGCGCTACTCCTACGCAGTATTTT. Translated, it gives CASRRTSATPTQYF.

The chain links TRBV7-8 to TRBJ2-7, with 12 bases that match TRBD2. The CDR3 totals 15 residues. Per germline, CDR1 SGHVS and CDR2 FQNEAQ. Trimming at V came to 5 bases and at J to 2 bases, leaving 4 bases not matched to a gene. CDR3 loop: CASSRLAGETYEQYF. CDR3 sequence (DNA): TGTGCCAGCAGCCGACTAGCGGGGGAGACCTACGAGCAGTACTTC.

The DNA of the CDR3 is TGTGCCTGGAGTGGACTAGCGGGAGCGGTAGGGACCGGGGAGCTGTTTTTT. Protein product: CAWSGLAGAVGTGELFF. The chain links TRBV30 to TRBJ2-2; the match to TRBD2 covers 12 bases. CDR1 and CDR2 from the germline V gene are GTSNPN and SVGIG (reference sequence). The CDR3 consists of 17 residues. The V and J ends lost 1 base and 5 bases, in that order; junction bases with no gene match: 8.

The chain employs TRBV27 and TRBJ2-1; TRBD2 matches 9 bases. V dropped 6 bases and J dropped 6; count of bases not matched to a gene: 9. Germline V gene data show CDR1 as MNHEY and CDR2 as SMNVEV (reference sequence). The CDR3 has 15 amino acids. In DNA form, the CDR3 reads TGTGCCAGCAGACATCCCGGGACTAGCCGCAATGAGCAGTTCTTC. Translation gives CASRHPGTSRNEQFF.

This chain uses TRBV6-2 or TRBV6-3 with TRBJ1-5; D is unresolved. The CDR3 totals 14 residues. V lost 2 bases to trimming and J lost 3 bases, with 8 bases between them. From germline, CDR1 is MNHEY and CDR2 SVGEGT. CDR3 region: CASSYGRINQPQHF. The CDR3 nucleotides are TGTGCCAGCAGTTACGGACGCATCAATCAGCCCCAGCATTTT.

This clone has more than one count but fewer than ten. The rearrangement joins TRBV7-9 to TRBJ1-1; D gene ambiguous. Germline CDR1 reads SEHNR; CDR2 reads FQNEAQ (reference sequence). CDR3 size: 15 residues. Trimming left V 0 bases short and J 0 bases short, with 8 bases between. CDR3 nucleotide sequence: TGTGCCAGCAGCTTAGCCGGCAGCTTGAACACTGAAGCTTTCTTT. Translating it yields CASSLAGSLNTEAFF.

The V gene is TRBV9, the J gene TRBJ2-3; D is perhaps TRBD1 (5 bases). Deletions cut 4 bases from V and 0 bases from J, with 15 bases between. The CDR3 has 16 residues. Germline V CDR1 and CDR2: SGDLS, YYNGEE. CDR3 DNA: TGTGCCAGCAGCCTGACAGCACATGCTAGCACAGATACGCAGTATTTT. It is translated as CASSLTAHASTDTQYF.

This clone has a single count. The chain has TRBV28 and TRBJ2-1; D unresolved. The V gene lost 3 bases and the J gene lost 8 bases, with 8 bases spanning the gap. The CDR3 is made up of 12 amino acids. Germline V gene data show CDR1 as MDHEN and CDR2 as SYDVKM. CDR3 loop: CASSLQLDEQFF. As DNA, the CDR3 is TGTGCCAGCAGTTTGCAGCTGGATGAGCAGTTCTTC.

In this sample, this clone turned up once. This chain joins TRBV6-1 and TRBJ1-5; no clear D gene. This CDR3 region has 16 residues. The germline V and J ends were trimmed by 1 base and 3 bases, with 13 bases remaining between them. Germline CDR1 and CDR2: MNHNS and SASEGT. CDR3 amino acids: CASSEGWMLNNQPQHF. DNA of the CDR3: TGTGCCAGCAGTGAAGGCTGGATGTTAAACAATCAGCCCCAGCATTTT.

The rearrangement links TRBV7-9 to TRBJ2-3; D not certain. Between the trimmed V and J ends, which lost 4 bases and 5 bases, there was a span of 19 bases. The CDR3 is 16 residues long. Germline V gives CDR1 SEHNR, CDR2 FQNEAQ (reference sequence). The CDR3 loop reads CASSSARPNRRDTQYF. In DNA, the CDR3 is TGTGCCAGCAGCTCAGCTCGCCCAAACCGGAGAGATACGCAGTATTTT.

The chain joins TRBV4-1 to TRBJ1-5, with a tentative D call TRBD1 (6 bases). The CDR3 spans 13 residues. Per germline, CDR1 MGHRA and CDR2 YSYEKL. Trimming stripped 7 bases from V and 7 bases from J, with 14 bases between. The DNA of the CDR3 is TGCGCCAGCAAGGGGGGCGCGGCCCAGCCCCAGCATTTT. This sequence encodes CASKGGAAQPQHF.